This T cell receptor beta chain was captured in a study of CD8 T cells in ankylosing spondylitis. TCRdb processed the 5' RACE reads anew with MiXCR; each CDR3 protein has one entry. Of more than 150,000 distinct CDR3 sequences listed, 13% are singletons. Germline V gene sequence: CDR1 SGDLS, CDR2 YYNGEE. CDR3 length: 15 residues. V lost 0 bases to trimming and J lost 5 bases, with 14 bases between them. In regard to this clonotype: Antigen specificity is unknown.

Findings of the study overall: Reportedly, significant enrichment of disease-linked clones occurred in matched ankylosing spondylitis synovial fluid. Some of the motif variants had earlier been found in reactive arthritis patients' fluid and blood.

V gene TRBV9 combines with J gene TRBJ2-5, with a weak D call TRBD2 (7 bases). Sequenced: blood, either unsorted or a sorted T cell fraction (not recorded which). This receptor was taken from a male donor with ankylosing spondylitis or in good health (not recorded which). CDR3: CASSVEGRGGETQYF. CDR3 coding DNA: TGTGCCAGCAGCGTAGAGGGCAGGGGAGGGGAGACCCAGTACTTC.